This T cell receptor (beta chain) appears in the sequencing data of a study of blood T cell repertoires in COVID-19. Generated by immunoSEQ multiplex PCR, the TCRdb table keeps only in-frame clones and is missing some. The table has roughly 400,000 clones, approximately 90% seen once. Participants, about 18 to 90 years old, spanned fewer than 25 US areas. During the 2 weeks before they entered the study, exposed participants had met someone with a PCR-confirmed or clinician-diagnosed COVID-19 case. The CDR3 is 14 residues long. J gave up 8 bases and V 10 bases, and 12 bases lay outside the gene matches. Germline CDR1 reads LNHDA; CDR2 reads SQIVND (reference sequence).

The sequenced material came from PBMCs or T cells enriched from blood (not recorded which). The clonotype was recovered from a woman in her thirties or forties who had been exposed to COVID-19. The V call is TRBV19, the J call TRBJ1-4, with TRBD1 identical over 8 bases. The CDR3, as DNA: TGTGCCACCGCGATGGACAGGGCAGGGGAAAAACTGTTTTTT. This codes for CATAMDRAGEKLFF. Variable domain in full (rest from reference TRBV19 and TRBJ1-4): DGGITQSPKYLFRKEGQNVTLSCEQNLNHDAMYWYRQDPGQGLRLIYYSQIVNDFQKGDIAEGYSVSREKKESFPLTVTSAQKNPTAFYLCATAMDRAGEKLFFGSGTQLSVL.